The next 4 T cell receptor beta chains were all read from a single sample in a study of shared clonotypes between healthy human individuals (dated by TCRdb to 2019 to 2021). The library was built by means of the immunoSEQ multiplex PCR assay. TCRdb obtained this table from immuneACCESS and retained in-frame rearrangements with V and J assigned. These tables miss some clones; where compared with another copy, unresolved V genes account for less than half of the shortfall, and the remainder is unexplained. This sample comprises some 1.5 million clones, roughly 98% of them detected only once. In total, the top ten clones hold around 0.47% of the sample. The sequenced sample was naive CD4+ T cells sorted from blood. This sample's cell subset or site label indicates: CD45RA+ positively selected. Receptors were obtained from a man aged 25-45 years in good health.

This clone has a single count. The rearrangement joins TRBV28 to TRBJ1-2; 11 nucleotides line up with TRBD1. V was pared by 6 bases and J by 8 bases, with 8 bases of the junction left unmatched. Per the germline V gene, CDR1 is MDHEN and CDR2 is SYDVKM. CDR3 size: 14 residues. The CDR3 is CASRPPGQGGGYTF. The CDR3, as DNA: TGTGCCAGCAGGCCCCCGGGACAGGGGGGCGGCTACACCTTC.

This sequence joins TRBV5-1 and TRBJ2-2; unclear D gene. The V end lost 7 bases, the J end lost 1 base, and 11 bases lay between the germline ends. CDR1 SGHRS and CDR2 YFSETQ come from the germline V gene. CDR3 length: 14 residues. The CDR3, as DNA: TGCGCCAGCCATGTCAGCCTGAACACCGGGGAGCTGTTTTTT. Its protein product is CASHVSLNTGELFF.

The J gene is TRBJ2-3, the V gene TRBV27; D not resolved. Trimming cost V 4 bases and J 2 bases, with 13 bases left between them. The CDR3 is made up of 15 amino acids. Germline V gene lookup returns CDR1 MNHEY and CDR2 SMNVEV (reference sequence). Here the CDR3 reads CASSSSDQSTDTQYF. CDR3 nucleotides: TGTGCCAGCAGTTCCTCGGACCAATCCACAGATACGCAGTATTTT.

The chain carries TRBV5-5 and TRBJ2-1; 8 bases agree with TRBD2. After removal of 5 bases from V and 2 bases from J, the junction contained 12 bases not matched to a gene. The germline CDR1 and CDR2 sequences are SGHKS and YYEKEE (reference sequence). This CDR3 contains 17 residues. In DNA, the CDR3 is TGTGCCAGCAGTTTTGTACCTAGCGGGCTCCCCTACAATGAGCAGTTCTTC. It yields the protein CASSFVPSGLPYNEQFF.